The following is a T cell receptor beta chain sequence with its context. The sample belongs to a study of blood T cell repertoires in COVID-19. CDR1 is KGHSH and CDR2 is LQKENI in the germline V gene. V lost 3 bases and J 3 bases, leaving 14 bases between the germline ends. This CDR3 is built from 15 residues. This table comes from immunoSEQ multiplex PCR, and its TCRdb copy is limited to in-frame clones, with some not included. Found here are roughly 250,000 clones, approximately 91% of them singletons; the top ten hold under 0.95%. The chain combines TRBV18 with TRBJ1-2, with D possibly being TRBD1 (5 bases). The sequenced sample was peripheral blood. The clonotype originates from a woman aged 25-40 years with acute or convalescent COVID-19. The CDR3 DNA reads TGTGCCAGCTCACCTGTCCCAGGGAGGGACTATGGCTACACCTTC. It yields the protein CASSPVPGRDYGYTF.